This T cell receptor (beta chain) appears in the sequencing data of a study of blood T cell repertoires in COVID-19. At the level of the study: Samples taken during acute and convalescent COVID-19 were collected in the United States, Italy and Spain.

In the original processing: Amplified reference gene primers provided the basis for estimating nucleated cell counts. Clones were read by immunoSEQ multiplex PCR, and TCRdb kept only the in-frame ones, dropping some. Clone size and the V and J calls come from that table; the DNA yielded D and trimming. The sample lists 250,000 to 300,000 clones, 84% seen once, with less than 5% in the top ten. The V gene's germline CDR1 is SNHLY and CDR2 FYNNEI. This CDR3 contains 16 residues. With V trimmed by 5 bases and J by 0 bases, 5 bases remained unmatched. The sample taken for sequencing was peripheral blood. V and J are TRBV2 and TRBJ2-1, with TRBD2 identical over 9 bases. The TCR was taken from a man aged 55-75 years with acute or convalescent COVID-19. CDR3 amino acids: CASSPLAGSSYNEQFF. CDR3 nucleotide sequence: TGTGCCAGCAGTCCACTAGCGGGTAGCTCCTACAATGAGCAGTTCTTC.